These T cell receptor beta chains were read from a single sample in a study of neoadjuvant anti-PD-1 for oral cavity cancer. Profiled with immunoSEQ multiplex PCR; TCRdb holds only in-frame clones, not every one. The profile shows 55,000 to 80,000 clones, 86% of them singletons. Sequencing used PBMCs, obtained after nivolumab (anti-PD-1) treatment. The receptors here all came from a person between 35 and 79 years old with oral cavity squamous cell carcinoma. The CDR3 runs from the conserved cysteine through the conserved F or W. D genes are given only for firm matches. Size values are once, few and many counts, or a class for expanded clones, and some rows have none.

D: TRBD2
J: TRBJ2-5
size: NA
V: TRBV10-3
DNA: TGTGCCATCGGGAGTAGCGGGAGAATGGAAGAGACCCAGTACTTC
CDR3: CAIGSSGRMEETQYF

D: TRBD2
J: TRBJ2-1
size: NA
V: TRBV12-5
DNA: TGTGCTAGTGGTTTGTTCCAGCGGGAGGCCTACAATGAGCAGTTCTTC
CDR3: CASGLFQREAYNEQFF

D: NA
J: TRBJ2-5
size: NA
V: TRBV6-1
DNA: TGTGCCAGCAGTGAAGACGGGACGGCAAAGACCCAGTACTTC
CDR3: CASSEDGTAKTQYF

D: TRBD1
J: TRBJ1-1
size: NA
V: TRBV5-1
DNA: TGCGCCAGCTCCGTTGGGGACAGGGGGCGAGGCACTGAAGCTTTCTTT
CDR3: CASSVGDRGRGTEAFF

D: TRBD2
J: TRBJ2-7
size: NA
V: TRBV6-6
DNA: TGTGCCAGCATTAAAACAGCGGGGGGAACCTACGAGCAGTACTTC
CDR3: CASIKTAGGTYEQYF

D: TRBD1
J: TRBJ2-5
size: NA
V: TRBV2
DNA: TGTGCCAGCAGAAGGGACAGCCAAGAGACCCAGTACTTC
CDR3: CASRRDSQETQYF

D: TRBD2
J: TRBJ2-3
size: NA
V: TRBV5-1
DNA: TGCGCCAGCAGCTTGGTGCCGGGAGGCTTCACAGATACGCAGTATTTT
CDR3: CASSLVPGGFTDTQYF

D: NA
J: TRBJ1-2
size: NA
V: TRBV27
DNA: TGTGCCAGCAGTTTACTCGGGACAACTAACTATGGCTACACCTTC
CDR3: CASSLLGTTNYGYTF

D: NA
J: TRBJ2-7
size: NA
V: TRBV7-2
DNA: TGTGCCAGCAGCTCGGGGGACCGCCGCTACGAGCAGTACTTC
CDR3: CASSSGDRRYEQYF

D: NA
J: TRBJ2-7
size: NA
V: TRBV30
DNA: TGTGCCTGGAGTGTACACGGGGCCTCCGAGCAGTACTTC
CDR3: CAWSVHGASEQYF

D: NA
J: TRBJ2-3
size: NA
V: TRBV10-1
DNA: TGCGCCAGCAGTGAGTCCGGGACCAGGTCGTATTTT
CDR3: CASSESGTRSYF

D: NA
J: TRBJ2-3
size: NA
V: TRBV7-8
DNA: TGTGCCAGCAGCTTAGACGATACGCAGTATTTT
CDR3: CASSLDDTQYF

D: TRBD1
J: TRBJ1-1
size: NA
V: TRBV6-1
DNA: TGTGCCAGCAGTGACCCCGGGACAGGGGGCGCCGGGAACACTGAAGCTTTCTTT
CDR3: CASSDPGTGGAGNTEAFF

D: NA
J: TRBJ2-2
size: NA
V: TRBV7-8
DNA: TGTGCCAGCAGCTTAGGTTCACCGGTTTTACACGGGGAGCTGTTTTTT
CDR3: CASSLGSPVLHGELFF

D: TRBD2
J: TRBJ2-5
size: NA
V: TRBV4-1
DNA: TGCGCCAGCAGCCACATACTTCGGACTAGCCGAGAAGAGACCCAGTACTTC
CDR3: CASSHILRTSREETQYF

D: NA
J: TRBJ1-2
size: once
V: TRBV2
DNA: TGTGCCAGCAGTGTTTACGGAGACTATGGCTACACCTTC
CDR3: CASSVYGDYGYTF

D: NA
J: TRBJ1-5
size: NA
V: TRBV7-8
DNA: TGTGCCAGCAGCCAGGGACGTCAGCCCCAGCATTTT
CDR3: CASSQGRQPQHF

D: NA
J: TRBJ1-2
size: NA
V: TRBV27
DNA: TGTGCCAGCAGCCACGCACCCAACGATGGCTACACCTTC
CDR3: CASSHAPNDGYTF

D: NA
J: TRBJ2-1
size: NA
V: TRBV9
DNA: TGTGCCAGCAGCGTAGTGCCGGGAGCGTACAATGAGCAGTTCTTC
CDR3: CASSVVPGAYNEQFF

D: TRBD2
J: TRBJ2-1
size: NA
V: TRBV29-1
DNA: TGCAGCGTTGAAGATATGGGGCGGGGGGGCCTGCATGAGCAGTTCTTC
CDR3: CSVEDMGRGGLHEQFF

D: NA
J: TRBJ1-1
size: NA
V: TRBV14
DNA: TGTGCCAGCAGCCACAGGAACACTGAAGCTTTCTTT
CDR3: CASSHRNTEAFF

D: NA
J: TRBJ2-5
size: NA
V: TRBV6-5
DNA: TGTGCCAGCAGTTACTCGACTGGAGAGACCCAGTACTTC
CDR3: CASSYSTGETQYF

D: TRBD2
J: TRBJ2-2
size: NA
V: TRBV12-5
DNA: TGTGCTAGTCGATCGGGGGGTAATCCGGGGGAGCTGTTTTTT
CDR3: CASRSGGNPGELFF

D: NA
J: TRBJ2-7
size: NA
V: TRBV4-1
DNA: TGCGCCAGCAGGGGAGGTACAGGGTACAGCTACGAGCAGTACTTC
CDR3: CASRGGTGYSYEQYF

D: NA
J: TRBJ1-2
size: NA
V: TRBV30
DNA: TGTGCCTGGGCGGAGAACTATGGCTACACCTTC
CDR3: CAWAENYGYTF

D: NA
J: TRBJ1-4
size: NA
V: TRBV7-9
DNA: TGTGCCAGCAGCTTAGCAGGGCTTGAAAAACTGTTTTTT
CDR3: CASSLAGLEKLFF

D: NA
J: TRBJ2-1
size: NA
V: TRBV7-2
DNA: TGTGCCAGGGGGGGCAATGAGCAGTTCTTC
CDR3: CARGGNEQFF

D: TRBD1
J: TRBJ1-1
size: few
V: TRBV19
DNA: TGTGCCAGTACCGCCGGAGGGGGCCCGAACACTGAAGCTTTCTTT
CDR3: CASTAGGGPNTEAFF

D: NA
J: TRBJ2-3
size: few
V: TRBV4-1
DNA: TGCGCCAGCAGCCAAGGAGGGCGGGGCCCTAGCACAGATACGCAGTATTTT
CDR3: CASSQGGRGPSTDTQYF

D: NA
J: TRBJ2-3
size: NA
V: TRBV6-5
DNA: TGTGCCAGCAGTTACCACGTTTCTGGGACAGATACGCAGTATTTT
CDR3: CASSYHVSGTDTQYF

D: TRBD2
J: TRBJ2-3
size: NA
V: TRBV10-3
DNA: TGTGCCATCAGTGAGAGCGGGGGAACAGATACGCAGTATTTT
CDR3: CAISESGGTDTQYF